This note documents a single T cell receptor (beta chain) sequence. Its antigen is undetermined. Both 60 Vbeta primers and 13 Jbeta primers went into the PCR. Profiled with immunoSEQ multiplex PCR; TCRdb holds only in-frame clones, not every one. The table records 170,000 or so clones, 84% of them present only once. V was trimmed by 5 bases and J by 0 bases, leaving 14 bases between them. There are 15 residues in the CDR3. The germline gives CDR1 SNHLY, CDR2 FYNNEI. The source of the sample is a study of cytomegalovirus exposure and HLA in healthy donors. On the study more broadly: About 179 million T cells yielded 90 million to 130 million unique TCR beta sequences in earlier analysis.

Study-level points and caveats: Presence/absence results assume similar sequencing depth per donor, which may not hold.

The gene calls are TRBV2 and TRBJ2-7; unclear D gene. The sequenced material came from PBMCs. The receptor comes from a man in his late teens or twenties in good health and CMV-seronegative. DNA of the CDR3: TGTGCCAGCAGTCCAACACACGTTTTCTCCTACGAGCAGTACTTC. It yields the protein CASSPTHVFSYEQYF.